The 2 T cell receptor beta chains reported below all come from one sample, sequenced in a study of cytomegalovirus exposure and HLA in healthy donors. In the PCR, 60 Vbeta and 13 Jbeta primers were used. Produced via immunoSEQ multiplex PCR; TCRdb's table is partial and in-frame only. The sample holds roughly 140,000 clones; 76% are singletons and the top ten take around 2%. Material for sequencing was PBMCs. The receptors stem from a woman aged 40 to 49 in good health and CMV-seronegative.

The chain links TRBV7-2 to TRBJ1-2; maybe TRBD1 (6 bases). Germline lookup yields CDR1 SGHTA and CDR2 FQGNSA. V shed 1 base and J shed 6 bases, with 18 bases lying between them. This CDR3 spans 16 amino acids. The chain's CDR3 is CASSLVGAGDQNGYTF. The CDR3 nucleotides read TGTGCCAGCAGCTTAGTTGGGGCAGGGGACCAAAATGGCTACACCTTC.

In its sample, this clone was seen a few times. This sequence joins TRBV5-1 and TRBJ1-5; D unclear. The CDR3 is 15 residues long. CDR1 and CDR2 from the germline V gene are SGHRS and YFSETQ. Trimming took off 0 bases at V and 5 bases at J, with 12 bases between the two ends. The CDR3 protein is CASSLGVGSHQPQHF. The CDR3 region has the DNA TGCGCCAGCAGCTTGGGGGTAGGGAGTCATCAGCCCCAGCATTTT.